This T cell receptor beta chain was profiled in a study of cytomegalovirus exposure and HLA in healthy donors. Study results and limitations: Rarity held for most TCR sequences, but there were some public TCRs that occurred in many donors. The tendency of first-cohort TCR clusters to co-occur in the 95 to 150 validation repertoires was the finding of a later analysis. It was reportedly the case that the classifier diagnosed cytomegalovirus status with high specificity and sensitivity. The study listed under 200 cytomegalovirus-associated TCR beta chains.

The CDR3 length is 15 residues. Germline V gene lookup returns CDR1 SGHVS and CDR2 FQNEAQ. The ends lost 1 base at V and 5 bases at J; junction bases unmatched: 5. Clones were sequenced by immunoSEQ multiplex PCR, and TCRdb holds only the in-frame ones, with some missing. Of 110,000 or so clones in the sample, over 65% were seen once. Note on this clone: Its matching antigen is unknown.

The specimen was PBMCs. This TCR was sampled from a woman aged 25 to 39 in good health and CMV-seronegative. V is TRBV7-8 and J is TRBJ2-5; 9 bases are shared with TRBD2. Here the CDR3 DNA reads TGTGCCAGCAGCTTAGGGGGGACTAGCACGGAGACCCAGTACTTC. Its protein is CASSLGGTSTETQYF.